These T cell receptor beta chains were read from a single sample in a study of T cell responses to AZD1222 COVID-19 vaccine. TCRdb keeps only in-frame clones here, not all; method: immunoSEQ multiplex PCR. The sample includes roughly 6,100 clones, 70% to 90% of them seen just once. This specimen consisted of peripheral blood, obtained 28 days after the second AZD1222 dose. These receptors all come from an adult who received the AZD1222 COVID-19 vaccine. CDR3s leave out the opening cysteine and the closing phenylalanine or tryptophan. The D gene is left open where the match is weak. Size is stated for part of the rows, as once, few or many counts, or as a class when the clone is expanded.

size,V,D,J,CDR3
.,TRBV6-2/TRBV6-3,TRBD2,TRBJ2-2,ASSSPGTSGRRNTGELF
.,TRBV11-3,.,TRBJ2-6,ASSLEGGANVLT
.,TRBV3-1/TRBV3-2,TRBD2,TRBJ2-7,ASSFGLAVSYEQY
.,TRBV28,.,TRBJ2-7,ASSATGSSYEQY
once,TRBV19,.,TRBJ2-4,ASSSRQAIAKNIQY
.,TRBV5-1,.,TRBJ1-1,ASSPNRDPSTEAF
.,TRBV4-3,TRBD1,TRBJ2-7,ASSQEQGDEQY